The rows below give T cell receptor beta chains drawn from one sample of a study of blood T cell repertoires in COVID-19. Assay used: immunoSEQ multiplex PCR; TCRdb lists only in-frame clones, some missing. The repertoire has under 200,000 clones, approximately 74% of them found once; the top ten carry about 3%. Sample: peripheral blood. The receptors were sampled from a woman aged 80 or over with acute or convalescent COVID-19. Both conserved end residues are part of each CDR3. A D gene is named only where the DNA matches it firmly. Clone size is shown for a subset of rows, as once, few, many or a class of expanded clone.

D gene	clone size	V gene	J gene	CDR3 protein	CDR3 DNA
-	-	TRBV30	TRBJ1-4	CAWSLTSGEKLFF	TGTGCCTGGAGCCTTACTAGCGGTGAAAAACTGTTTTTT
TRBD2	-	TRBV19	TRBJ2-7	CASSETGTTYEQYF	TGTGCCAGTAGTGAAACCGGGACTACCTACGAGCAGTACTTC
-	many	TRBV15	TRBJ1-5	CAPGVPSNQPQHF	TGTGCCCCGGGGGTCCCTAGCAATCAGCCCCAGCATTTT
TRBD1	-	TRBV3-1/TRBV3-2	TRBJ2-5	CASSAGTGVETQYF	TGTGCCAGCAGCGCCGGGACAGGGGTAGAGACCCAGTACTTC
TRBD2	once	TRBV5-5	TRBJ2-2	CASSAFGGRATGELFF	TGTGCCAGCAGCGCCTTTGGCGGGAGGGCAACCGGGGAGCTGTTTTTT
-	-	TRBV7-2	TRBJ2-4	CASSLMATTLAKNIQYF	TGTGCCAGCAGCTTAATGGCAACTACACTAGCCAAAAACATTCAGTACTTC
TRBD1	-	TRBV27	TRBJ1-6	CASSHRGVENSPLHF	TGTGCCAGCAGTCACAGGGGGGTAGAGAATTCACCCCTCCACTTT
TRBD2	-	TRBV9	TRBJ2-1	CASSVLAGGPQQFF	TGTGCCAGCAGCGTTCTAGCGGGAGGGCCTCAGCAGTTCTTC
TRBD2	-	TRBV7-2	TRBJ2-3	CASSDTSGRQYF	TGTGCCAGCAGCGATACTAGCGGGAGGCAGTATTTT
-	-	TRBV13	TRBJ2-7	CASSLGEVSYEQYF	TGTGCCAGCAGCTTAGGTGAGGTCTCCTACGAGCAGTACTTC
TRBD2	few	TRBV19	TRBJ2-1	CASSMQSGRGSSYNEQFF	TGTGCCAGTAGTATGCAAAGCGGGAGGGGGAGCTCCTACAATGAGCAGTTCTTC
-	-	TRBV5-8	TRBJ1-4	CASSLARAGGKLFF	TGTGCCAGCAGCTTGGCGCGCGCCGGGGGAAAACTGTTTTTT
-	-	TRBV29-1	TRBJ2-7	CSVRLRGYEQYF	TGCAGCGTCAGACTCCGTGGGTACGAGCAGTACTTC
TRBD1	-	TRBV2	TRBJ1-6	CASSEARDRGQSPLHF	TGTGCCAGCAGTGAAGCGCGTGACAGGGGGCAATCACCCCTCCACTTT
TRBD1	-	TRBV10-1	TRBJ1-5	CARRRQGGNNQPQHF	TGCGCCCGCCGCCGACAGGGTGGTAACAATCAGCCCCAGCATTTT
TRBD2	few	TRBV6-5	TRBJ2-3	CASSVAGFTTDTQYF	TGTGCCAGCAGCGTAGCGGGATTTACCACAGATACGCAGTATTTT
-	-	TRBV7-9	TRBJ1-1	CASSFQGQGTEAFF	TGTGCCAGCAGCTTCCAGGGGCAGGGCACTGAAGCTTTCTTT
-	-	TRBV5-8	TRBJ2-1	CASSLLLGYNEQFF	TGTGCCAGCAGCTTGTTACTAGGATACAATGAGCAGTTCTTC
TRBD2	-	TRBV28	TRBJ2-2	CASSFPSGDNTGELFF	TGTGCCAGCAGTTTCCCTAGCGGAGATAACACCGGGGAGCTGTTTTTT
-	-	TRBV5-1	TRBJ1-4	CASSSGYGGEGEKLFF	TGCGCCAGCAGCTCGGGGTATGGCGGAGAAGGAGAAAAACTGTTTTTT